The 14 T cell receptor beta chains below all came from one sample that was sequenced in a study of T-cell reconstitution after alpha-beta-depleted transplantation in children. Unique molecular identifiers were incorporated during preparation of the TCRbeta library. TCRdb independently ran MiXCR on the PCR reads; one entry per CDR3 protein. The sample lists about 510,000 distinct CDR3 sequences, roughly 10% occurring once. This sample comprised PBMCs, mostly from graft donor cells, obtained 180 days after TCRalphabeta/CD19-depleted stem cell transplant. The receptor set was obtained from a female patient under 10 years old who had a stem cell transplant for aplastic anemia, so the T cells may come from the graft donor.

The chain links TRBV4-3 to TRBJ2-3; D call uncertain. Trimming took 0 bases from V and 4 from J, leaving 14 bases between them. CDR1 is LGHNA, CDR2 YSLEER, per germline. CDR3 length: 16 residues. The CDR3, as DNA: TGCGCCAGCAGCCAAGATCTAAGCTACGGTTCAGATACGCAGTATTTT. This translates into CASSQDLSYGSDTQYF.

V gene TRBV10-3 combines with J gene TRBJ1-1; a possible D gene is TRBD1 (5 bases). The germline V gene encodes CDR1 ENHRY and CDR2 SYGVKD. The CDR3 is made up of 14 amino acids. V gave up 5 bases and J gave up 3 bases, with 13 bases separating them. CDR3 DNA sequence: TGTGCCATCAGTTGGGGTGACAGATACACTGAAGCTTTCTTT. Translation: CAISWGDRYTEAFF.

The chain carries TRBV20-1 and TRBJ2-5; either TRBD1 or TRBD2 may supply D (5 bases each). CDR3 length: 16 residues. V was clipped by 0 bases and J by 1 base, with 15 bases between them. Germline lookup yields CDR1 DFQATT and CDR2 SNEGSKA (reference sequence). Here the CDR3 reads CSARDGTATIQETQYF. In DNA, the CDR3 is TGCAGTGCTAGAGACGGGACCGCCACCATCCAAGAGACCCAGTACTTC.

The rearrangement joins TRBV6-2 or TRBV6-3 to TRBJ1-1; D is possibly TRBD1 (6 bases). This CDR3 region has 21 residues. Germline assignment: CDR1 MNHEY and CDR2 SVGEGT. V dropped 5 bases and J dropped 1 base, with 32 bases sitting between them. Here the CDR3 DNA reads TGTGCCAGCAGTCTTTCGGGCCCCCAGGGGTATGTCTTGTTCGGGAACACTGAAGCTTTCTTT. Protein product: CASSLSGPQGYVLFGNTEAFF.

The V call is TRBV20-1, the J call TRBJ2-1, with D possibly TRBD2 on 6 matching bases. This CDR3 spans 15 amino acids. V lost 5 bases to trimming and J lost 5 bases, with 19 bases between them. Germline lookup yields CDR1 DFQATT and CDR2 SNEGSKA (reference sequence). The CDR3 loop is CSAWGETRRDNEQFF. CDR3 DNA: TGCAGTGCTTGGGGGGAAACGCGTCGTGACAATGAGCAGTTCTTC.

This clonotype has at least ten counts. The chain uses TRBV5-1 and TRBJ1-5; D unclear. Trimming cost V 2 bases and J 6 bases, with 12 bases left between them. Germline assignment: CDR1 SGHRS and CDR2 YFSETQ. There are 14 residues in the CDR3. The CDR3 region is CASSLYPGTQPQHF. Here the CDR3 DNA reads TGCGCCAGCAGCTTATATCCAGGAACTCAGCCCCAGCATTTT.

The chain has TRBV7-9 and TRBJ2-3; D is perhaps TRBD2 (6 bases). Germline V lookup: CDR1 SEHNR, CDR2 FQNEAQ (reference sequence). The V and J ends lost 2 bases and 2 bases respectively, with 14 bases between them. The length of the CDR3 is 16 residues. The CDR3 sequence is CASSLRGGTTTDTQYF. CDR3 coding DNA: TGTGCCAGCAGCTTAAGGGGCGGGACGACCACAGATACGCAGTATTTT.

The V call is TRBV29-1, the J call TRBJ2-3, with 7 positions matching TRBD1. CDR1 SQVTM and CDR2 ANQGSEA come from the germline V gene. Trimming cost V 6 bases and J 6 bases; bases outside gene matches: 18. CDR3 length equals 16 residues. The CDR3 loop reads CSVDGQAEPPPDTQYF. The DNA of the CDR3 is TGCAGCGTGGACGGACAGGCCGAGCCCCCCCCGGATACGCAGTATTTT.

This clonotype was observed at least ten times. This chain joins TRBV5-1 and TRBJ2-7; D is possibly TRBD2 (6 bases). The CDR3 is made up of 13 amino acids. Between the trimmed V and J ends, which lost 0 bases and 5 bases, there was a span of 9 bases. Germline V gene lookup returns CDR1 SGHRS and CDR2 YFSETQ. The CDR3 bases are TGCGCCAGCAGCTTGGGCAGGGAGGACGAGCAGTACTTC. Translated: CASSLGREDEQYF.

This chain links TRBV5-1 with TRBJ2-1, with 9 bases matching TRBD2. Trimming took 3 bases from V and 6 from J; bases not matched to a gene: 16. This CDR3 comprises 18 residues. From germline, CDR1 is SGHRS and CDR2 YFSETQ. In DNA, the CDR3 is TGCGCCAGCAGCTGGTACACATATCCGGGACTAGCTTTCAATGAGCAGTTCTTC. Protein product: CASSWYTYPGLAFNEQFF.

This clonotype was counted between two and nine times. The J gene is TRBJ2-1, the V gene TRBV29-1; TRBD2 aligns across 11 bases. CDR3 length: 16 residues. Germline values: CDR1 SQVTM, CDR2 ANQGSEA. The V and J ends lost 3 bases and 6 bases, in that order; junction bases with no gene match: 10. CDR3 sequence reads: CSVDGVTSGMANEQFF. For the CDR3, the DNA is TGCAGCGTTGATGGCGTGACTAGCGGGATGGCCAATGAGCAGTTCTTC.

A few counts support this clonotype. J is TRBJ2-7 and V is TRBV7-9, with 7 bases matching TRBD2. The CDR3 sequence is 15 residues long. V lost 5 bases and J lost 2; bases outside the gene matches: 9. Germline V CDR1 and CDR2: SEHNR, FQNEAQ (reference sequence). The CDR3 here is CASSPSAGEAYEQYF. In DNA form, the CDR3 reads TGTGCCAGCAGCCCTTCGGCGGGAGAGGCCTACGAGCAGTACTTC.

This clonotype was found a few times. The V call is TRBV7-2, the J call TRBJ2-7; D perhaps matches TRBD1 (6 bases). Trimming left V 1 base short and J 4 bases short, with 20 bases between. Germline V gene data show CDR1 as SGHTA and CDR2 as FQGNSA. The CDR3 length is 17 residues. This CDR3 is CASSLVSGLGASYEQYV. CDR3 DNA sequence: TGTGCCAGCAGCTTAGTCAGTGGGTTGGGGGCCTCTTACGAGCAGTACGTC.

This clonotype was counted at least ten times. The chain uses TRBV24-1 and TRBJ2-5; a weak D match, TRBD1 (6 bases). This CDR3 has 15 amino acids. Per the germline V gene, CDR1 is KGHDR and CDR2 is SFDVKD. The V and J ends lost 0 bases and 1 base respectively, with 8 bases between them. In DNA, the CDR3 is TGTGCCACCAGTGATTTGGTGGACAGCCAAGAGACCCAGTACTTC. It encodes CATSDLVDSQETQYF.